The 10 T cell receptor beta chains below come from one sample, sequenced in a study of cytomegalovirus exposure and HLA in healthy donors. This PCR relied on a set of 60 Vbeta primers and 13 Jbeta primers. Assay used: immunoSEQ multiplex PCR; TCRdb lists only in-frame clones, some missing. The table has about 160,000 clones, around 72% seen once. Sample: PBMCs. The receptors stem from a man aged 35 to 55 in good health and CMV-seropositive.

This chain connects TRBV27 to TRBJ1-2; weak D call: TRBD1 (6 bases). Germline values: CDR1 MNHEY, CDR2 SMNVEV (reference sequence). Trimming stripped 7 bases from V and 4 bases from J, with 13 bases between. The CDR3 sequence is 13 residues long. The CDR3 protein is CASTPGGAYGYTF. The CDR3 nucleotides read TGTGCCAGCACCCCTGGGGGGGCCTATGGCTACACCTTC.

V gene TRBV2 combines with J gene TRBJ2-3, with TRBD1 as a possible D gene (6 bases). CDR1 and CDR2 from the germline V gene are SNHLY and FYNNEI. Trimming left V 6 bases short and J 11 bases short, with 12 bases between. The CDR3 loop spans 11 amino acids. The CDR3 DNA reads TGTGCCAGCAGCCCGGACAGCGGGCAGTATTTT. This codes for CASSPDSGQYF.

CDR3 loop: CASSARSSGNTIYF. In DNA form, the CDR3 reads TGTGCCAGTAGTGCCAGGTCCTCTGGAAACACCATATATTTT. The rearrangement joins TRBV19 to TRBJ1-3; the D is unclear. This CDR3 region has 14 residues. Trimming took 5 bases from V and 0 from J, leaving 8 bases between them. Germline loops: CDR1 LNHDA, CDR2 SQIVND (reference sequence).

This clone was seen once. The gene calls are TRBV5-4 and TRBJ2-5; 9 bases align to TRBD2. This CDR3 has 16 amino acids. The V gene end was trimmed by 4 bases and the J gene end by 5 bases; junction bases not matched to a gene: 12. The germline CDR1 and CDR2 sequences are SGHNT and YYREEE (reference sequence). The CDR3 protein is CASSAGAGGLGETQYF. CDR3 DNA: TGTGCCAGCAGCGCGGGGGCGGGGGGGTTGGGGGAGACCCAGTACTTC.

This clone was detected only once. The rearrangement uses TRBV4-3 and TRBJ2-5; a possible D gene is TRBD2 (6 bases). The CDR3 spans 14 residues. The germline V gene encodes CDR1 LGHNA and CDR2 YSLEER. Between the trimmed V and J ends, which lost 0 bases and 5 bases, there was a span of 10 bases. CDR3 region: CASSQEAGRETQYF. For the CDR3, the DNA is TGCGCCAGCAGCCAAGAGGCGGGAAGGGAGACCCAGTACTTC.

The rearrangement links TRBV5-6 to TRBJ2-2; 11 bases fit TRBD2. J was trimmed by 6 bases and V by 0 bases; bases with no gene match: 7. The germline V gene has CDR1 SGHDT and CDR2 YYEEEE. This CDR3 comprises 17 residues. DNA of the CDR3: TGTGCCAGCAGCTTGGTCATCATAGCGGGGGGGCCCGGGGAGCTGTTTTTT. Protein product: CASSLVIIAGGPGELFF.

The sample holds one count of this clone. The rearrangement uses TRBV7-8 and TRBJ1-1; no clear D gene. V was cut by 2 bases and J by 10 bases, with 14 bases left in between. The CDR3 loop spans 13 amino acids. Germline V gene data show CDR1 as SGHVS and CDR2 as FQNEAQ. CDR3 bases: TGTGCCAGCAGCTTAATACCCCAGTCAAGAGCTTTCTTT. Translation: CASSLIPQSRAFF.

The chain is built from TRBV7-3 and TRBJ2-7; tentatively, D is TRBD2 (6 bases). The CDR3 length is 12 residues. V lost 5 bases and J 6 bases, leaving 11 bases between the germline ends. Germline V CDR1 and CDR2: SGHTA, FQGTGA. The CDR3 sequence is CASSDGRGEQYF. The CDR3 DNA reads TGTGCCAGCAGCGATGGGCGGGGCGAGCAGTACTTC.

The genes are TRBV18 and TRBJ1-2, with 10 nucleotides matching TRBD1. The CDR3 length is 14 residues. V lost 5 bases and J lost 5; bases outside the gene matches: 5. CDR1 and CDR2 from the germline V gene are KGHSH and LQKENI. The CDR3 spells CASSFGTGDYGYTF. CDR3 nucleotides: TGTGCCAGCTCATTTGGGACAGGGGATTATGGCTACACCTTC.

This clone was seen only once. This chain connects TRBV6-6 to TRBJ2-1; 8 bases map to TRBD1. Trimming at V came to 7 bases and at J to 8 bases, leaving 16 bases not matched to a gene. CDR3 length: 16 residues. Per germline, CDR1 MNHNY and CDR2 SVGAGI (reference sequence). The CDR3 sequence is CASISDRTGRTDEQFF. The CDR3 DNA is TGTGCCAGCATTTCCGACAGGACAGGGAGGACGGATGAGCAGTTCTTC.